This T cell receptor (beta chain) was found in a study of cytotoxic CD8 clonotypes in ibrutinib-treated CLL. Sequencing was performed with immunoSEQ multiplex PCR; in TCRdb, only in-frame clones are kept and a portion is missing. The sample holds under 150,000 clones; around four fifths are singletons and the top ten take 3.3%. Notes on this clone: Its antigen is undetermined.

Notes on the study in general: Baseline levels were approached again at progression, after clonality had risen at ibrutinib response. Treatment left the uncommon public clonotypes either contracted or stable in frequency. Age-matched healthy donor levels were exceeded by baseline clonality, which tracked circulating CD8+ T-cell counts.

V shed 0 bases and J 5 bases; nucleotides not matched to a gene: 3. CDR3 size: 14 residues. Per germline, CDR1 LGHNA and CDR2 YNFKEQ. Sample: PBMCs, taken after 24 months of ibrutinib treatment. This TCR was sampled from a human donor with chronic lymphocytic leukemia. The V gene is TRBV4-2, the J gene TRBJ1-2; 7 nucleotides match TRBD1. CDR3 bases: TGTGCCAGCAGCCAAGACAGGGGGTTTTATGGCTACACCTTC. Protein product: CASSQDRGFYGYTF.